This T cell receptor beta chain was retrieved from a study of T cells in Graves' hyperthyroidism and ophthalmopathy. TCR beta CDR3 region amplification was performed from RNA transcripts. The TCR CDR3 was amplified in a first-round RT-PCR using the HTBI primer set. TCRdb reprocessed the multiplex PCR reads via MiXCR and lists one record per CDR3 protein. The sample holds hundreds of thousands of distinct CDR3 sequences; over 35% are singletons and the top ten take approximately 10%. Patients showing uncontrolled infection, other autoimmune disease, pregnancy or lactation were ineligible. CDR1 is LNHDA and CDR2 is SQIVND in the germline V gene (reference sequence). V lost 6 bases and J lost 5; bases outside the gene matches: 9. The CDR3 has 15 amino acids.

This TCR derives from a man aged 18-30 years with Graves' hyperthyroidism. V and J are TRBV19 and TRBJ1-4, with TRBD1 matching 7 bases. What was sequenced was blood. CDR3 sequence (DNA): TGTGCCAGTAGCACAGGGGTGGCGAGCAATGAAAAACTGTTTTTT. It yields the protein CASSTGVASNEKLFF.